The entry below describes one T cell receptor beta chain. Antigen unknown. The CDR3 runs to 16 residues. This sample is part of a study of EBV T-cell therapy then PD-1 blockade in nasopharyngeal carcinoma. TCRdb's copy holds only in-frame clones and misses some; the assay was immunoSEQ multiplex PCR. The sample contains 14,000 or so clones, less than 90% of which appear only once. Treatment defined: AdE1-LMPpoly-expanded autologous EBV-specific T-cell therapy followed by anti-PD-1 nivolumab. This rearrangement joins TRBV21-1 to TRBJ2-5; the table names TRBD1, a call not compared with the DNA. TRBV21-1 is annotated as a pseudogene. The clonotype comes from a man in his forties with nasopharyngeal carcinoma. Source: CD8+ T cells from blood, taken at roughly day 110 from a patient whose treatment included autologous EBV-specific T cells and nivolumab. The CDR3 reads CASSKRGTGPQETQYF. CDR3 DNA sequence: TGTGCCAGCAGCAAAAGAGGGACAGGGCCCCAAGAGACCCAGTACTTC.